This paragraph covers one TCR beta chain sequence. This sample was included in a study of blood T cell repertoires in COVID-19. Study at large: The origin of the acute and convalescent COVID-19 samples was the United States, Italy and Spain.

Clones were read by immunoSEQ multiplex PCR, and TCRdb kept only the in-frame ones, dropping some. The sample has 140,000 to 150,000 clones; around 80% are singletons. The CDR3 contains 14 residues. Germline assignment: CDR1 SGHDN and CDR2 FVKESK. Among Cohort 3 donors, those recovered had two negative PCRs, clearance, or symptom resolution. Sequenced sample: PBMCs or T cells enriched from blood (not recorded which). This sequence originates from a woman between 45 and 65 years old who had recovered from COVID-19. This chain uses TRBV14 with TRBJ1-1, with TRBD1 identical over 7 bases. The chain's CDR3 is CALPRGTWNTEAFF. The DNA of the CDR3 is TGTGCTCTCCCCAGGGGGACATGGAACACTGAAGCTTTCTTT.